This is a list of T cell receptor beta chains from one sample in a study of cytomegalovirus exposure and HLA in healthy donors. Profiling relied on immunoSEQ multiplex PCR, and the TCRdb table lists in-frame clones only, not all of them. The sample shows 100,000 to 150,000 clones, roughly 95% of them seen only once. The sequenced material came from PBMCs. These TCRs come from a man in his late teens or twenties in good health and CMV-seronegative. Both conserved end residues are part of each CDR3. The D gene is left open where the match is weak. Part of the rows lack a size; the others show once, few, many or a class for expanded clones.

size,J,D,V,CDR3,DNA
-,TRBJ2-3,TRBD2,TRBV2,CASSGKVRGGRTDTQYF,TGTGCCAGCAGCGGAAAGGTACGAGGCGGGAGGACAGATACGCAGTATTTT
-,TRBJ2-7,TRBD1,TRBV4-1,CASSKGQGEQYF,TGCGCCAGCAGCAAAGGACAGGGCGAGCAGTACTTC
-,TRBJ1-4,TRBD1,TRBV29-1,CSVEARTGNEKLFF,TGCAGCGTTGAGGCTAGGACAGGGAATGAAAAACTGTTTTTT
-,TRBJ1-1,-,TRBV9,CASSATGPDTEAFF,TGTGCCAGCAGCGCCACAGGGCCGGACACTGAAGCTTTCTTT
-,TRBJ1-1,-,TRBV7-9,CASSLVAGANTEAFF,TGTGCCAGCAGCTTAGTAGCGGGGGCGAACACTGAAGCTTTCTTT
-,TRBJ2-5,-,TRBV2,CASSQLESQETQYF,TGTGCCAGCAGTCAACTCGAATCACAAGAGACCCAGTACTTC
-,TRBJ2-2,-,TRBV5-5,CASSWGDGELFF,TGTGCCAGCAGTTGGGGAGACGGGGAGCTGTTTTTT
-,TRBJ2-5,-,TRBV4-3,CASSWTAGSQETQYF,TGCGCCAGCAGCTGGACAGCGGGAAGCCAAGAGACCCAGTACTTC
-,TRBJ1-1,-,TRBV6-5,CASRRGRRTEAFF,TGTGCCAGCAGGCGGGGACGTCGCACTGAAGCTTTCTTT
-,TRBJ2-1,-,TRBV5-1,CASSPDSLRVQFF,TGCGCCAGCTCCCCGGACAGCCTCCGTGTTCAGTTCTTC
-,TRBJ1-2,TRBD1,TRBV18,CASSPGQDNYGYTF,TGTGCCAGCTCACCGGGACAGGATAACTATGGCTACACCTTC
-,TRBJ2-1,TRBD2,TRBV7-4,CASSFILAGLTGDNEQFF,TGTGCCAGCAGCTTCATCCTAGCGGGGCTGACGGGGGACAATGAGCAGTTCTTC
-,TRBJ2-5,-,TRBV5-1,CASTGSQETQYF,TGCGCCAGCACTGGCTCGCAAGAGACCCAGTACTTC
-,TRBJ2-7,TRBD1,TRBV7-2,CASSSTGQGGEQYF,TGTGCCAGCAGCTCCACCGGACAGGGAGGCGAGCAGTACTTC
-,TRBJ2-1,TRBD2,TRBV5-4,CASSRTGLAGGGTYNEQFF,TGTGCCAGCAGCCGGACGGGACTAGCGGGAGGTGGGACCTACAATGAGCAGTTCTTC
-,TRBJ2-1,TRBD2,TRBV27,CASSPLGTNNEQFF,TGTGCCAGCAGTCCCCTGGGGACTAATAATGAGCAGTTCTTC
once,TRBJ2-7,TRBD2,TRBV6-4,CASSDLRLPRSGRHEQYF,TGTGCCAGCAGTGACTTGAGATTACCTCGGAGCGGGAGGCACGAGCAGTACTTC
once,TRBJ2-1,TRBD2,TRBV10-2,CASGPSGRNNEQFF,TGCGCCAGCGGTCCTAGCGGGAGGAACAATGAGCAGTTCTTC
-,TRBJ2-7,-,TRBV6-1,CASRPTGRDYEQYF,TGTGCCAGCAGGCCAACGGGGCGGGACTACGAGCAGTACTTC
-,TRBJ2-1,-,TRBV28,CASIQGGSYNEQFF,TGTGCCAGCATCCAGGGGGGTTCCTACAATGAGCAGTTCTTC
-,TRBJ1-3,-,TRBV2,CASSEHGALSGNTIYF,TGTGCCAGCAGTGAGCACGGTGCCCTCTCTGGAAACACCATATATTTT
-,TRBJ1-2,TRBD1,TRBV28,CASSLGTGAYGYTF,TGTGCCAGCAGTTTAGGGACAGGGGCCTATGGCTACACCTTC
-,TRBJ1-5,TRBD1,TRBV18,CASSRGQGNQPQHF,TGTGCCAGCTCACGAGGACAGGGGAATCAGCCCCAGCATTTT
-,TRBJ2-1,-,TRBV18,CASSVGLSNEQFF,TGTGCCAGCTCAGTGGGACTGTCCAATGAGCAGTTCTTC
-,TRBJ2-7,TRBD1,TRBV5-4,CASSFGTGATYEQYF,TGTGCCAGCAGCTTTGGGACAGGGGCCACCTACGAGCAGTACTTC
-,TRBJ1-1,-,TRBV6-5,CASSYSRDSTEAFF,TGTGCCAGCAGTTACTCGCGGGATTCAACTGAAGCTTTCTTT
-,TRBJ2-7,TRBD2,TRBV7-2,CASSSGLAGPYEQYF,TGTGCCAGCAGCTCAGGACTAGCGGGACCCTACGAGCAGTACTTC
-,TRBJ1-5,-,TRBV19,CASRAGGQPQHF,TGTGCCAGTAGGGCGGGGGGACAGCCCCAGCATTTT
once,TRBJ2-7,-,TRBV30,CACIWDSPKDEQYF,TGTGCCTGTATTTGGGACTCCCCTAAGGACGAGCAGTACTTC
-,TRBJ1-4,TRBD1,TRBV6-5,CASSPSDRGEEKLFF,TGTGCCAGCAGCCCCTCTGACAGGGGGGAAGAAAAACTGTTTTTT
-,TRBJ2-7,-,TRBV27,CASSLNASPSYEQYF,TGTGCCAGCAGTTTAAACGCTAGTCCGTCCTACGAGCAGTACTTC
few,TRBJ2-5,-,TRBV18,CASSPPGTRETQYF,TGTGCCAGCTCACCACCGGGGACACGAGAGACCCAGTACTTC
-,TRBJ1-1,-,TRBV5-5,CASSLVALGLGGAFF,TGTGCCAGCAGCTTGGTGGCCTTGGGGCTGGGGGGAGCTTTCTTT
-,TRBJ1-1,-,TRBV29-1,CSAGARQMNTEAFF,TGCAGCGCTGGGGCCCGTCAGATGAACACTGAAGCTTTCTTT
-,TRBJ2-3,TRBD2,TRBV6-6,CASRIGTSGGVDTQYF,TGTGCCAGCAGGATCGGGACTAGCGGGGGTGTAGATACGCAGTATTTT
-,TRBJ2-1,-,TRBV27,CASSLGHNYNEQFF,TGTGCCAGCAGTTTAGGGCACAACTACAATGAGCAGTTCTTC
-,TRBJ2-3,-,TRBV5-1,CASSLGSGSRATDTQYF,TGCGCCAGCAGCTTGGGGAGTGGATCTCGTGCCACAGATACGCAGTATTTT
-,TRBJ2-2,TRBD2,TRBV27,CASSLGTSGTGELFF,TGTGCCAGCAGTTTAGGGACTAGCGGGACCGGGGAGCTGTTTTTT
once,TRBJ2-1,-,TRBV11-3,CASSLPGNNEQFF,TGTGCCAGCAGCTTACCAGGAAATAATGAGCAGTTCTTC
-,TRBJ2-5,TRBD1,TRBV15,CATSWSGTGRETQYF,TGTGCCACCAGCTGGTCCGGGACAGGGAGAGAGACCCAGTACTTC
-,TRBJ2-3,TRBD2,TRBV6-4,CASSDAPGGSGTDTQYF,TGTGCCAGCAGTGACGCCCCGGGAGGGAGTGGCACAGATACGCAGTATTTT
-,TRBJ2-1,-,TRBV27,CASSFPSGSYNEQFF,TGTGCCAGCAGTTTCCCGTCCGGGTCCTACAATGAGCAGTTCTTC
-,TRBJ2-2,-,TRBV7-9,CASSWSTTPGELFF,TGTGCCAGCAGCTGGTCGACAACCCCCGGGGAGCTGTTTTTT
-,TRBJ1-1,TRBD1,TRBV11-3,CASRAQGFEAEAFF,TGTGCCAGCAGAGCACAGGGGTTTGAGGCTGAAGCTTTCTTT
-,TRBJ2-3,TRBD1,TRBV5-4,CASSPNDRGRTDTQYF,TGTGCCAGCAGCCCCAACGACAGGGGTCGGACAGATACGCAGTATTTT
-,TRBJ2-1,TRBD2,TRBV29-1,CSAQGREASYNEQFF,TGCAGCGCCCAAGGGCGGGAGGCTTCCTACAATGAGCAGTTCTTC
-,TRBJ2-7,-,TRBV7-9,CASLTENRYEQYF,TGTGCCAGCCTTACAGAAAATCGCTACGAGCAGTACTTC
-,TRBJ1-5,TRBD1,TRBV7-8,CASSPETGVGDQPQHF,TGTGCCAGCAGCCCTGAGACAGGGGTCGGGGATCAGCCCCAGCATTTT
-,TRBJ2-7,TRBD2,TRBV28,CASSPTSGFTYEQYF,TGTGCCAGCAGTCCGACTAGCGGGTTTACTTACGAGCAGTACTTC
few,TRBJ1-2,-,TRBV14,CASSHVDSFYGYTF,TGTGCCAGCAGCCATGTGGACAGCTTCTATGGCTACACCTTC
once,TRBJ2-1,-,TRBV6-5,CASSSRGNSYNEQFF,TGTGCCAGCAGTTCCCGGGGAAACTCCTACAATGAGCAGTTCTTC